The 19 T cell receptor beta chains reported below all come from one sample, sequenced in a study of T-cell memory formation after mild COVID-19. TCRdb re-analysed the 5' RACE reads in MiXCR, keeping a single row per CDR3 protein. The sample carries 350,000 or so distinct CDR3 sequences, 20% to 25% recorded once. Sequenced sample: PBMCs or a T cell subset sorted from them (not recorded which). These receptors originate from a man between 18 and 35 years old who had mild COVID-19 (a few samples of this study predate the infection). Cell type and time point are not known.

The V and J genes are TRBV6-2 or TRBV6-3 and TRBJ2-1; 7 positions agree with TRBD1. The germline CDR1 and CDR2 sequences are MNHEY and SVGEGT. J lost 4 bases, V lost 10 bases, and 4 bases had no gene match. This CDR3 contains 12 residues. This CDR3 reads CATTTGYNEQFF. CDR3 DNA sequence: TGTGCCACCACGACAGGGTACAATGAGCAGTTCTTC.

In its sample, this clonotype was seen a few times. This chain uses TRBV6-1 with TRBJ2-5, with no clear D. Germline V gives CDR1 MNHNS, CDR2 SASEGT. Trimming removed 0 bases from V and 5 bases from J, with 10 bases in between. The CDR3 contains 14 residues. CDR3: CASSEAPSWETQYF. The CDR3, as DNA: TGTGCCAGCAGTGAAGCGCCCAGCTGGGAGACCCAGTACTTC.

In its sample, this clonotype was seen a few times. V is TRBV20-1 and J is TRBJ2-2; 10 nucleotides align to TRBD2. Germline lookup yields CDR1 DFQATT and CDR2 SNEGSKA (reference sequence). This CDR3 has 15 residues. Trimming took 7 bases from V and 8 from J; bases not matched to a gene: 13. The DNA of the CDR3 is TGCAGTGTAAAAGAGAGCGGGGGGGCCACTGGGGAGCTGTTTTTT. Its protein product is CSVKESGGATGELFF.

Only a few counts were recorded for this clonotype. V and J are TRBV29-1 and TRBJ1-1, with TRBD1 as a possible D gene (5 bases). The CDR3 consists of 12 residues. The V end was cut by 7 bases, the J end by 3 bases, with 12 bases between. Looked up from germline, CDR1 is SQVTM and CDR2 is ANQGSEA. CDR3 DNA sequence: TGCAGCGCTGTGAGGGGAGACACTGAAGCTTTCTTT. Protein: CSAVRGDTEAFF.

This clonotype was seen a handful of times. V gene TRBV9 combines with J gene TRBJ2-1, with 9 bases that match TRBD2. V lost 1 base, J lost 8 bases, and 7 bases stayed unmatched. The CDR3 contains 15 residues. Germline V lookup: CDR1 SGDLS, CDR2 YYNGEE. The chain's CDR3 is CASSVSSGGRDEQFF. The CDR3 DNA reads TGTGCCAGCAGCGTAAGTAGCGGGGGACGAGATGAGCAGTTCTTC.

In its sample, this clonotype was seen many times. The chain is built from TRBV2 and TRBJ1-1; D is undetermined. The CDR3 contains 13 residues. Trimming took off 4 bases at V and 1 base at J, with 7 bases between the two ends. The germline V gene has CDR1 SNHLY and CDR2 FYNNEI. CDR3 in amino acids: CASSVVENTEAFF. The CDR3 DNA sequence: TGTGCCAGCAGTGTGGTAGAGAACACTGAAGCTTTCTTT.

The chain uses TRBV27 and TRBJ2-1, with 7 positions matching TRBD2. J gave up 3 bases and V 4 bases, and 3 bases lay outside the gene matches. This CDR3 spans 14 amino acids. Germline CDR1 is MNHEY and CDR2 is SMNVEV (reference sequence). The CDR3, as DNA: TGTGCCAGCAGTTGGGGGGGGGACTACAATGAGCAGTTCTTC. Translation gives CASSWGGDYNEQFF.

The rearrangement links TRBV7-9 to TRBJ2-3, with TRBD2 as a possible D gene (5 bases). CDR1 SEHNR and CDR2 FQNEAQ come from the germline V gene (reference sequence). The CDR3 sequence is 11 residues long. The V and J ends lost 11 bases and 6 bases respectively, with 12 bases between them. The CDR3 region is CAGLAVDTQYF. Here the CDR3 DNA reads TGTGCCGGCCTAGCTGTTGATACGCAGTATTTT.

The chain is built from TRBV4-1 and TRBJ2-6, with TRBD1 as a possible D gene (5 bases). The CDR3 is made up of 15 amino acids. Per germline, CDR1 MGHRA and CDR2 YSYEKL. Trimming took 3 bases from V and 3 from J, leaving 9 bases between them. The CDR3 DNA is TGCGCCAGCAGCCACAGGGTAATTGGGGCCAACGTCCTGACTTTC. Translating gives CASSHRVIGANVLTF.

This clonotype was observed a few times. The gene calls are TRBV15 and TRBJ1-4; no clear D gene. V was shortened by 0 bases and J by 5 bases, with 13 bases between the two germline ends. CDR1 is LNHNV and CDR2 is YYDKDF in the germline V gene (reference sequence). CDR3 length equals 16 residues. The CDR3 spells CATSRDYPGGNEKLFF. The CDR3 coding sequence is TGTGCCACCAGCAGAGACTATCCTGGCGGGAATGAAAAACTGTTTTTT.

The chain employs TRBV24-1 and TRBJ2-2, with D uncertain. The V end lost 6 bases, the J end lost 5 bases, and 6 bases lay between the germline ends. The germline CDR1 and CDR2 sequences are KGHDR and SFDVKD. CDR3 size: 12 residues. The CDR3 here is CATSKQTGELFF. In DNA, the CDR3 is TGTGCCACCAGTAAACAAACCGGGGAGCTGTTTTTT.

In its sample, this clonotype ranks as medium-sized. V usage is TRBV5-6 and J usage is TRBJ2-3, with 8 bases matching TRBD2. This CDR3 comprises 16 residues. V gave up 1 base and J gave up 0 bases; unmatched junction bases: 4. Germline CDR1 reads SGHDT; CDR2 reads YYEEEE. CDR3 sequence: CASSLFQRGSTDTQYF. The DNA for the CDR3 is TGTGCCAGCAGCTTGTTCCAGCGGGGGAGCACAGATACGCAGTATTTT.

The chain employs TRBV21-1 and TRBJ2-1; the table's TRBD1 call for D was not verified on the DNA. TRBV21-1 is a documented pseudogene. The CDR3 is made up of 16 amino acids. The CDR3: CASSNNGAGGDNEQFF. In DNA, the CDR3 is TGTGCCAGCAGCAACAACGGGGCAGGGGGGGACAATGAGCAGTTCTTC.

The gene calls are TRBV28 and TRBJ1-2; no reliable D call. The CDR3 is 14 residues long. V gave up 1 base and J gave up 4 bases, with 10 bases separating them. Germline V gene lookup returns CDR1 MDHEN and CDR2 SYDVKM. The CDR3 spells CASSLYGHLYGYTF. CDR3 bases: TGTGCCAGCAGTTTATATGGGCATCTCTATGGCTACACCTTC.

In its sample, this clonotype was seen a few times. CDR3 in DNA: TGTGCCAGCAGTCAGCGGGGGGATCCTTACAATGAGCAGTTCTTC. Protein: CASSQRGDPYNEQFF. The chain uses TRBV12-3 or TRBV12-4 and TRBJ2-1; 9 nucleotides align to TRBD2. V dropped 5 bases and J dropped 4; count of bases not matched to a gene: 6. The CDR3 sequence is 15 residues long.

The genes are TRBV7-3 and TRBJ2-5; D not resolved. There are 12 residues in the CDR3. Trimming removed 5 bases at V and 5 bases at J, with 9 bases between. Germline CDR1 reads SGHTA; CDR2 reads FQGTGA. CDR3 DNA: TGTGCCAGCAGCAACATGGGGGAGACCCAGTACTTC. Its translation is CASSNMGETQYF.

The chain is built from TRBV12-3 or TRBV12-4 and TRBJ1-1; D not certain. The CDR3 totals 15 residues. Trimming took off 5 bases at V and 1 base at J, with 14 bases between the two ends. CDR3 nucleotide sequence: TGTGCCAGCAGTCACGACACTGGCACGAACACTGAAGCTTTCTTT. Protein: CASSHDTGTNTEAFF.

The V call is TRBV20-1, the J call TRBJ1-5; D unresolved. Germline assignment: CDR1 DFQATT and CDR2 SNEGSKA (reference sequence). This CDR3 is 14 amino acids long. The V and J ends lost 0 bases and 4 bases respectively, with 10 bases between them. CDR3 amino acids: CSARDVPGNQPQHF. The CDR3 DNA reads as TGCAGTGCTAGAGATGTTCCTGGGAATCAGCCCCAGCATTTT.

The sample holds one count of this clonotype. The gene calls are TRBV6-2 or TRBV6-3 and TRBJ1-5, with D uncertain. Germline CDR1 reads MNHEY; CDR2 reads SVGEGT. This CDR3 contains 15 residues. V was pared by 11 bases and J by 7 bases, with 24 bases between. Here the CDR3 reads CASMNRHNRAQPQHF. CDR3 DNA sequence: TGTGCCTCAATGAACCGACATAACCGCGCGCAGCCCCAGCATTTT.